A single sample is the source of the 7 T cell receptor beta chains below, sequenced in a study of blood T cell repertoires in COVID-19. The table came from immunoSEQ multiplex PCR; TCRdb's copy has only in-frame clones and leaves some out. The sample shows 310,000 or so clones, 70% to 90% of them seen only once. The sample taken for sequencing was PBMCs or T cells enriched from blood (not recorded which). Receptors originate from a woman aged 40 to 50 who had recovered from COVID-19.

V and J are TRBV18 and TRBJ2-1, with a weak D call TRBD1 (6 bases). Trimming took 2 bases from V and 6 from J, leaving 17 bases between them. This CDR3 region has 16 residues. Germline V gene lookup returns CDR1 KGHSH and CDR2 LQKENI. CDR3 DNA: TGTGCCAGCTCACCAAGTTTTCCAGGGGACCGCAATGAGCAGTTCTTC. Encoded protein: CASSPSFPGDRNEQFF.

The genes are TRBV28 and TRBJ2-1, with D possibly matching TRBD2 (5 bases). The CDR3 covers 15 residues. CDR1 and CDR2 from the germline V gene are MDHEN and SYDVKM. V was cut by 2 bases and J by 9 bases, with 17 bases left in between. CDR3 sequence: CASSLVPAANTEQFF. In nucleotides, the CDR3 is TGTGCCAGCAGTTTAGTTCCAGCGGCAAACACTGAGCAGTTCTTC.

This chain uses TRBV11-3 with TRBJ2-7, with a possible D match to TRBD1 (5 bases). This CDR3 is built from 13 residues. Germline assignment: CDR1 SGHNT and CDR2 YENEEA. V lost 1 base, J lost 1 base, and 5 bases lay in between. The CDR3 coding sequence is TGTGCCAGCAGCTTAGGACAGTCCTACGAGCAGTACTTC. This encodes CASSLGQSYEQYF.

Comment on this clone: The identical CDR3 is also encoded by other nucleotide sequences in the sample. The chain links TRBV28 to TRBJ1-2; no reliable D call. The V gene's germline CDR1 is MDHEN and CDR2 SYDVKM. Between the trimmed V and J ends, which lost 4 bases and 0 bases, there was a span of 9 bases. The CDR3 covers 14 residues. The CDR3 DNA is TGTGCCAGCAGTTCACAAGGAGCTAACTATGGCTACACCTTC. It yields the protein CASSSQGANYGYTF.

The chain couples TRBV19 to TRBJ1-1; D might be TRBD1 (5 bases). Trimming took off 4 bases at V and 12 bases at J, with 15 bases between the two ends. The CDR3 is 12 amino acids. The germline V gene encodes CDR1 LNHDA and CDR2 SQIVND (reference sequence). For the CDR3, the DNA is TGTGCCAGTAGTACCCTGGGGGGTGAGACTTTCTTT. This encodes CASSTLGGETFF. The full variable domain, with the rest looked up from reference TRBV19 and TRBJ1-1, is DGGITQSPKYLFRKEGQNVTLSCEQNLNHDAMYWYRQDPGQGLRLIYYSQIVNDFQKGDIAEGYSVSREKKESFPLTVTSAQKNPTAFYLCASSTLGGETFFGQGTRLTVV.

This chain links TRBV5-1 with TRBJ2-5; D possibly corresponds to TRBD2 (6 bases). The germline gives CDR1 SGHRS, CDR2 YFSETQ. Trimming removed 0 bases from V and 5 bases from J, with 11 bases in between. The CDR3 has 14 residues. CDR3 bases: TGCGCCAGCAGCTTGGTCGGGGGTCGGGAGACCCAGTACTTC. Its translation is CASSLVGGRETQYF.

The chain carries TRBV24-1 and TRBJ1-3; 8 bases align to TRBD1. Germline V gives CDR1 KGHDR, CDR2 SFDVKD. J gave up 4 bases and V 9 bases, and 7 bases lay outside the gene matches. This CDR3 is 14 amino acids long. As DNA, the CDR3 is TGTGCCACCGTCCAGGGGGCGCCGGGAAACACCATATATTTT. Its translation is CATVQGAPGNTIYF.